One and the same sample provided the 19 T cell receptor beta chains below, sequenced in a study of T-cell memory formation after mild COVID-19. TCRdb re-analysed the 5' RACE reads in MiXCR, keeping a single row per CDR3 protein. The table shows 100,000 to 130,000 distinct CDR3 sequences, with around 15% occurring only once. The sample consisted of PBMCs or a T cell subset sorted from them (not recorded which). The receptors derive from a man between 18 and 29 years old who had mild COVID-19 (a few samples of this study predate the infection). Cell type and time point are not known.

V and J are TRBV4-3 and TRBJ2-1; no clear D gene. Germline CDR1 LGHNA, CDR2 YSLEER. The CDR3 extends over 15 amino acids. V lost 5 bases, J lost 0 bases, and 11 bases lay in between. The CDR3 DNA reads as TGCGCCAGCAGCTTGCAGGAGAGCTCCTACAATGAGCAGTTCTTC. Amino acid sequence: CASSLQESSYNEQFF.

This clonotype was seen more than once but under ten times. Here the CDR3 DNA reads TGTGCCAGCAGCTTACCTGCCGGGACACCTAGCACAGATACGCAGTATTTT. Protein sequence: CASSLPAGTPSTDTQYF. The V call is TRBV7-8, the J call TRBJ2-3; D might be TRBD1 (6 bases). The CDR3 contains 17 residues. Germline V gene data show CDR1 as SGHVS and CDR2 as FQNEAQ. The germline V and J ends were trimmed by 2 bases and 0 bases, with 15 bases remaining between them.

In this sample, this clonotype turned up a few times. The chain recombines TRBV4-1 with TRBJ2-5; 7 nucleotides align to TRBD2. The junction had 3 bases not matched to a gene; V was cut back by 4 bases and J by 1 base. This CDR3 spans 14 amino acids. Germline V lookup: CDR1 MGHRA, CDR2 YSYEKL. CDR3 sequence (DNA): TGCGCCAGCAGCCGGGAGGGCCCCCAAGAGACCCAGTACTTC. Its translation: CASSREGPQETQYF.

The genes are TRBV12-3 or TRBV12-4 and TRBJ2-3; the match to TRBD2 covers 7 bases. The CDR3 contains 16 residues. Trimming cost V 3 bases and J 2 bases; bases outside gene matches: 8. The chain's CDR3 is CASSFFSAGDTDTQYF. CDR3 sequence (DNA): TGTGCCAGCAGTTTCTTTTCGGCGGGGGACACAGATACGCAGTATTTT.

The chain employs TRBV5-1 and TRBJ2-7, with 11 bases aligning to TRBD2. Unmatched junction bases numbered 5, after V lost 0 bases and J lost 0 bases. The CDR3 is 17 residues long. Germline V lookup: CDR1 SGHRS, CDR2 YFSETQ. CDR3: CASSLGPTSGVSYEQYF. The CDR3 region has the DNA TGCGCCAGCAGCTTGGGACCGACTAGCGGGGTCTCCTACGAGCAGTACTTC.

V usage is TRBV7-2 and J usage is TRBJ2-1; D remains unclear. Trimming took off 7 bases at V and 7 bases at J, with 11 bases between the two ends. The CDR3 sequence is 12 residues long. CDR1 and CDR2 (germline): SGHTA, FQGNSA. The CDR3 coding sequence is TGTGCCAGCAACCTAAGCCGGAATGAGCAGTTCTTC. It encodes CASNLSRNEQFF.

This clonotype has a handful of counts. The chain combines TRBV4-3 with TRBJ2-1; no reliable D call. This CDR3 is 15 amino acids long. Trimming removed 0 bases from V and 10 bases from J, with 16 bases in between. The germline V gene encodes CDR1 LGHNA and CDR2 YSLEER. CDR3 DNA: TGCGCCAGCAGCCAAGATGATACCGTCGTCGAGGAGCAGTTCTTC. This sequence encodes CASSQDDTVVEEQFF.

This clonotype has ten or more counts. V usage is TRBV7-9 and J usage is TRBJ1-4; D remains ambiguous. This CDR3 has 13 amino acids. Trimming took 10 bases from V and 8 from J, leaving 17 bases between them. CDR1 is SEHNR, CDR2 FQNEAQ, per germline (reference sequence). This CDR3 reads CATTDTSDEKLFF. The CDR3 DNA is TGTGCCACAACTGACACTTCTGACGAAAAACTGTTTTTT.

There are a few counts of this clonotype. The V and J genes are TRBV6-5 and TRBJ1-3; 7 nucleotides line up with TRBD1. Unmatched junction bases numbered 8, after V lost 5 bases and J lost 4 bases. Germline V gives CDR1 MNHEY, CDR2 SVGAGI. The CDR3 is 15 amino acids. CDR3 loop: CASSISDRAGNTIYF. In DNA form, the CDR3 reads TGTGCCAGCAGTATATCCGACAGGGCAGGAAACACCATATATTTT.

The chain couples TRBV4-1 to TRBJ1-1, with D perhaps matching TRBD1 (6 bases). Per the germline V gene, CDR1 is MGHRA and CDR2 is YSYEKL. The V gene lost 5 bases and the J gene lost 6 bases, with 16 bases spanning the gap. CDR3 length: 14 amino acids. The CDR3 DNA follows: TGCGCCAGCAGCACTCCGGGACATGGATCTGAAGCTTTCTTT. Its protein is CASSTPGHGSEAFF.

This clonotype was observed at least ten times. The V gene is TRBV20-1, the J gene TRBJ1-1, with D unresolved. The CDR3 runs 13 residues. V was clipped by 0 bases and J by 6 bases, with 11 bases between them. CDR1 is DFQATT and CDR2 is SNEGSKA in the germline V gene (reference sequence). The CDR3 sequence: CSARDRGYAEAFF. The CDR3 DNA is TGCAGTGCTAGAGATCGCGGGTACGCTGAAGCTTTCTTT.

In this sample, this clonotype turned up many times. This chain links TRBV7-9 with TRBJ1-2, with 8 bases that match TRBD1. From germline, CDR1 is SEHNR and CDR2 FQNEAQ (reference sequence). With V trimmed by 5 bases and J by 6 bases, 5 bases remained unmatched. The CDR3 has 13 amino acids. Here the CDR3 DNA reads TGTGCCAGCAGCGCAGGACAGGGCGATGGCTACACCTTC. This sequence encodes CASSAGQGDGYTF.

This rearrangement joins TRBV6-2 or TRBV6-3 to TRBJ2-1; D is unclear. The CDR3 is 13 amino acids. Germline values: CDR1 MNHEY, CDR2 SVGEGT. V was shortened by 10 bases and J by 6 bases, with 16 bases between the two germline ends. In nucleotides, the CDR3 is TGTGCCATTGGATGGGGAAATGCCAATGAGCAGTTCTTC. This sequence encodes CAIGWGNANEQFF.

The chain couples TRBV27 to TRBJ2-3, with a tentative D call TRBD2 (6 bases). V lost 1 base and J 0 bases, leaving 14 bases between the germline ends. CDR1 MNHEY and CDR2 SMNVEV come from the germline V gene (reference sequence). The CDR3 is 17 residues long. The CDR3 reads CASSLLGGPGSTDTQYF. CDR3 nucleotide sequence: TGTGCCAGCAGTTTATTGGGGGGTCCTGGCAGCACAGATACGCAGTATTTT.

This clonotype turned up a few times. The chain joins TRBV6-6 to TRBJ1-1; D not resolved. The V end lost 6 bases, the J end lost 5 bases, and 13 bases lay between the germline ends. Germline assignment: CDR1 MNHNY and CDR2 SVGAGI (reference sequence). The CDR3 is made up of 13 amino acids. The CDR3 protein is CASSPSLWTEAFF. The CDR3 DNA sequence: TGTGCCAGCAGCCCCTCGTTATGGACTGAAGCTTTCTTT.

A few counts support this clonotype. The rearrangement uses TRBV5-1 and TRBJ2-3; 9 bases match TRBD1. The germline V gene encodes CDR1 SGHRS and CDR2 YFSETQ. There are 14 residues in the CDR3. Unmatched junction bases numbered 6, after V lost 4 bases and J lost 6 bases. The CDR3 nucleotides are TGCGCCAGCAGCCCCGGACAGGGGAGGGATACGCAGTATTTT. Translation: CASSPGQGRDTQYF.

This clonotype appeared many times. The V gene is TRBV29-1, the J gene TRBJ2-1; D is possibly TRBD1 or TRBD2 (6 bases each). The CDR3 is 15 residues long. Germline values: CDR1 SQVTM, CDR2 ANQGSEA. Trimming stripped 5 bases from V and 0 bases from J, with 14 bases between. The CDR3 spells CSVNGGSNSYNEQFF. The CDR3 DNA reads as TGCAGCGTTAACGGGGGCTCAAACTCCTACAATGAGCAGTTCTTC.

The chain couples TRBV3-1 to TRBJ2-5; D possibly corresponds to TRBD1 (5 bases). CDR1 LGHDT and CDR2 YNNKEL come from the germline V gene (reference sequence). The CDR3 consists of 19 residues. Trimming pared 0 bases from V and 2 bases from J, leaving 22 bases between. For the CDR3, the DNA is TGTGCCAGCAGCCAAGAGGGGCTCGGAGAGACGGCGGATCAAGAGACCCAGTACTTC. Translated, it gives CASSQEGLGETADQETQYF.

This clonotype was seen once. The V and J genes are TRBV4-3 and TRBJ2-5; 10 positions match TRBD2. The V gene end was trimmed by 0 bases and the J gene end by 5 bases; junction bases not matched to a gene: 6. The germline V gene has CDR1 LGHNA and CDR2 YSLEER. CDR3 length: 16 residues. CDR3 protein: CASSQDSSGGQETQYF. CDR3 bases: TGCGCCAGCAGCCAAGATTCTAGCGGGGGCCAGGAGACCCAGTACTTC.